A selection of T cell receptor beta chains follows, all from one sample in a study of blood T cell repertoires in COVID-19. The table came from immunoSEQ multiplex PCR; TCRdb's copy has only in-frame clones and leaves some out. The sample contains more than 300,000 clones, roughly nine tenths of which appear only once. The sequencing sample was made of PBMCs or T cells enriched from blood (not recorded which). The receptors were gathered from a woman aged 25-40 years who had recovered from COVID-19. CDR3s include the opening cysteine and the closing phenylalanine or tryptophan. D genes are given only for firm matches. Not all rows give a size; the values are once, few, many and, for expanded clones, a class.

-	TRBV5-1	TRBJ1-4	-	TGCGCCAGCAGCCCCGACAGTTCAACTAATGAAAAACTGTTTTTT	CASSPDSSTNEKLFF
-	TRBV28	TRBJ2-3	TRBD1	TGTGCCAGCAGTCCGACAGGGGGCGGCACAGATACGCAGTATTTT	CASSPTGGGTDTQYF
once	TRBV5-6	TRBJ2-5	-	TGTGCCAGCAGCTCAAGGGGGCAAGAGACCCAGTACTTC	CASSSRGQETQYF
-	TRBV29-1	TRBJ2-3	TRBD1	TGCAGCGTGGGGACAGGGCTTCACACAGATACGCAGTATTTT	CSVGTGLHTDTQYF
-	TRBV4-1	TRBJ2-2	TRBD2	TGCGCCAGCTGCCGGTTTTCGGGACTAGGGGCCGGGGAGCTGTTTTTT	CASCRFSGLGAGELFF
-	TRBV2	TRBJ2-3	TRBD1	TGTGCCAGCAGTGGGACAGGGACAGATACGCAGTATTTT	CASSGTGTDTQYF
-	TRBV28	TRBJ1-5	TRBD1	TGTGCCAGCAGTCCGTCACAGGGGAGCAATCAGCCCCAGCATTTT	CASSPSQGSNQPQHF
-	TRBV19	TRBJ2-7	-	TGTGCCACTTCGAAGGGGAAGGACTCCTACGAGCAGTACTTC	CATSKGKDSYEQYF
-	TRBV6-2/TRBV6-3	TRBJ2-1	-	TGTGCCAGCAGTTATTTGCGGCTCAATGAGCAGTTCTTC	CASSYLRLNEQFF
-	TRBV4-3	TRBJ1-4	-	TGCGCCAGCAGCCAAGAGATTTCCAGTCGTAATGAAAAACTGTTTTTT	CASSQEISSRNEKLFF
-	TRBV29-1	TRBJ2-7	-	TGCAGCGTTGAAGACAGAAACACCTACGAGCAGTACTTC	CSVEDRNTYEQYF
-	TRBV12-3/TRBV12-4	TRBJ2-7	-	TGTGCCAGCAGTTTAAGACAGACCTACGAGCAGTACTTC	CASSLRQTYEQYF
-	TRBV30	TRBJ1-2	TRBD1	TGTGCCTGGCAGACTTGGACAGGGGGCAAGAACTATGGCTACACCTTC	CAWQTWTGGKNYGYTF
-	TRBV19	TRBJ2-2	-	TGTGCCAGTAGCTCTACAGGGCTAGGTACCGGGGAGCTGTTTTTT	CASSSTGLGTGELFF
few	TRBV21-1	TRBJ1-3	-	TGTGCCAGCAGCAAGCTACCCCGAGACTCCATATATTTT	CASSKLPRDSIYF
-	TRBV19	TRBJ1-1	TRBD1	TGTGCCAGTAGCGACAGGGGATCGAACACTGAAGCTTTCTTT	CASSDRGSNTEAFF
-	TRBV7-9	TRBJ1-5	-	TGTGCCAGCAGCGCCCCCGGACAAATAAATCAGCCCCAGCATTTT	CASSAPGQINQPQHF
-	TRBV10-3	TRBJ2-1	TRBD2	TGTGCCTCAAAGGTAGGGACTAGAGACAATGAGCAGTTCTTC	CASKVGTRDNEQFF
-	TRBV5-1	TRBJ1-1	TRBD1	TGCGCCAGCAGCCGTTACATGGGACAGATGAACACTGAAGCTTTCTTT	CASSRYMGQMNTEAFF
-	TRBV5-1	TRBJ1-4	-	TGCGCCAGCAGCGATCCGACAGCCCTTAATGAAAAACTGTTTTTT	CASSDPTALNEKLFF
-	TRBV10-3	TRBJ1-5	-	TGTGCCATCAGTGGTCCCGATCAGCCCCAGCATTTT	CAISGPDQPQHF
-	TRBV11-3	TRBJ2-1	TRBD2	TGTGCCAGCAGCTTGCGGGGGGGGGCCAATGAGCAGTTCTTC	CASSLRGGANEQFF
few	TRBV7-9	TRBJ2-1	-	TGTGCCAGCAGAGCCCAACTAGTGGATGAGCAGTTCTTC	CASRAQLVDEQFF
-	TRBV4-3	TRBJ2-3	TRBD2	TGCGCCAGCAGCCAACTTAGCGGGAGGACAGATACGCAGTATTTT	CASSQLSGRTDTQYF
-	TRBV27	TRBJ2-5	TRBD1	TGTGCCACGGTGGGGACAGGAGAGACCCAGTACTTC	CATVGTGETQYF
once	TRBV4-2	TRBJ1-1	TRBD1	TGTGCCAGCAGCCAATTTCGAATTCGGACAGGGGGACCGAACACTGAAGCTTTCTTT	CASSQFRIRTGGPNTEAFF
-	TRBV28	TRBJ1-3	-	TGTGCCAGCAGTTTAAGGCTGAGCGGGTCCGGAAACACCATATATTTT	CASSLRLSGSGNTIYF
-	TRBV9	TRBJ2-5	-	TGTGCCAGCAGCGTGAGCGCGCTGCAAGAGACCCAGTACTTC	CASSVSALQETQYF
-	TRBV4-2	TRBJ2-5	TRBD2	TGTGCCAGCAGAGCTAGCGGGGACTGGGGGACCCAGTACTTC	CASRASGDWGTQYF
-	TRBV5-1	TRBJ2-3	-	TGCGCCAGCAGCCCCCGGCGGGGCCTCACAGATACGCAGTATTTT	CASSPRRGLTDTQYF
-	TRBV27	TRBJ1-2	-	TGTGCCAGCAGCCCCCGACGGGACACTATCTATGGCTACACCTTC	CASSPRRDTIYGYTF
-	TRBV3-1/TRBV3-2	TRBJ2-1	TRBD2	TGTGCCAGCAGCCAAGGCGGGAGCTCCTACAATGAGCAGTTCTTC	CASSQGGSSYNEQFF
-	TRBV15	TRBJ1-2	-	TGTGCCACGGGCGTCAGGGAAGGAGGCTACACCTTC	CATGVREGGYTF
-	TRBV18	TRBJ1-2	TRBD1	TGTGCCAGCTCCCCCGGACAGGGTCGGGGCTACACCTTC	CASSPGQGRGYTF
-	TRBV4-3	TRBJ2-2	TRBD2	TGCGCCAGCAGCCACCGGGGGGGCAACACCGGGGAGCTGTTTTTT	CASSHRGGNTGELFF
once	TRBV18	TRBJ2-7	TRBD1	TGTGCCAGCTCACCACTAGACAGGGGCGAGCAGTACTTC	CASSPLDRGEQYF
-	TRBV3-1/TRBV3-2	TRBJ2-3	TRBD2	TGTGCCAGCAGCCCTCGGACTAGCGGGTCAGATACGCAGTATTTT	CASSPRTSGSDTQYF
once	TRBV4-1	TRBJ2-2	TRBD2	TGCGCCAGCAGGAGGACTAGCGGCACCGGGGAGCTGTTTTTT	CASRRTSGTGELFF
-	TRBV4-2	TRBJ1-4	-	TGTGCCAGCAGCCAGGACAGCCCGGGAAAGGCGGAAAAACTGTTTTTT	CASSQDSPGKAEKLFF
-	TRBV7-3	TRBJ2-2	-	TGTGCCAGCAGCTTAATAGGCGGGACCGGCGGGGAGCTGTTTTTT	CASSLIGGTGGELFF
-	TRBV10-2	TRBJ2-3	TRBD2	TGCGCCAGCGGGACTAGCGGGCCTAGCACAGATACGCAGTATTTT	CASGTSGPSTDTQYF
-	TRBV24-1	TRBJ1-2	TRBD1	TGTGCCACCAGTGACCCCGGACAGGGGGCCTATGGCTACACCTTC	CATSDPGQGAYGYTF
-	TRBV7-2	TRBJ2-7	TRBD1	TGTGCCAGCAGCTCACCCGCCGGACAGGGGTTGGGGCTAATCTACGAGCAGTACTTC	CASSSPAGQGLGLIYEQYF
-	TRBV6-5	TRBJ2-6	-	TGTGCCAGCGGGCGTGGGGCCAACGTCCTGACTTTC	CASGRGANVLTF
-	TRBV7-3	TRBJ2-7	-	TGTGCCAGCAGCTTGGTAGGGACACCCAGATCCTACGAGCAGTACTTC	CASSLVGTPRSYEQYF
once	TRBV24-1	TRBJ2-5	-	TGTGCCACCAGTGATTTCAACCAAGAGACCCAGTACTTC	CATSDFNQETQYF